This entry lists 19 T cell receptor beta chains sequenced from one sample in a study of blood T cell repertoires in COVID-19. Some clones are missing from TCRdb's copy, which holds only in-frame ones; the method was immunoSEQ multiplex PCR. There are about 110,000 clones in the sample; 75% to 90% occur only once, and 15% to 20% lies in the top ten. The specimen was peripheral blood. Receptors originate from a woman aged 60-75 years with acute or convalescent COVID-19.

The genes are TRBV28 and TRBJ2-1, with 10 nucleotides matching TRBD1. The CDR3 loop spans 16 amino acids. From germline, CDR1 is MDHEN and CDR2 SYDVKM. V lost 4 bases to trimming and J lost 7 bases; unmatched junction nucleotides: 10. CDR3 region: CASSSSTGGFSNEQFF. Written as DNA, the CDR3 is TGTGCCAGCAGTTCCTCGACAGGGGGCTTTTCTAATGAGCAGTTCTTC.

This sequence joins TRBV10-3 and TRBJ2-1; tentative D call: TRBD2 (6 bases). V was cut by 7 bases and J by 7 bases, with 20 bases left in between. Per germline, CDR1 ENHRY and CDR2 SYGVKD. The CDR3 length is 15 residues. The CDR3 is CAIMPGPSAGNEQFF. The CDR3 DNA follows: TGTGCCATCATGCCGGGCCCTTCGGCGGGAAATGAGCAGTTCTTC.

The V and J genes are TRBV4-1 and TRBJ2-1; 7 bases are a match to TRBD2. V shed 2 bases, J shed 5 bases, and the junction held 6 bases outside the gene matches. The V gene's germline CDR1 is MGHRA and CDR2 YSYEKL. The CDR3 has 15 residues. In DNA, the CDR3 is TGCGCCAGCAGCCAAACTCCCCTAGCGGACAATGAGCAGTTCTTC. It translates to CASSQTPLADNEQFF.

This chain connects TRBV27 to TRBJ2-3, with D tentatively TRBD2 (5 bases). The germline V gene encodes CDR1 MNHEY and CDR2 SMNVEV (reference sequence). The germline V and J ends were trimmed by 1 base and 6 bases, with 14 bases remaining between them. This CDR3 contains 15 residues. The CDR3 protein is CASSLWAGGVDTQYF. CDR3 DNA: TGTGCCAGCAGTTTATGGGCCGGAGGCGTGGATACGCAGTATTTT.

V usage is TRBV10-2 and J usage is TRBJ2-5; 7 positions match TRBD2. Germline loops: CDR1 WSHSY, CDR2 SAAADI. This CDR3 comprises 14 residues. Germline trimming cut 3 bases from V and 6 bases from J; bases unmatched to any gene: 7. CDR3 sequence (DNA): TGCGCCAGCAGTGATCGGGGAGGGTTCCAGACCCAGTACTTC. Residues: CASSDRGGFQTQYF.

The V and J genes are TRBV7-9 and TRBJ2-7; TRBD2 might be the D (5 bases). From germline, CDR1 is SEHNR and CDR2 FQNEAQ (reference sequence). This CDR3 comprises 13 residues. V lost 6 bases to trimming and J lost 6 bases, with 15 bases between them. The CDR3, as DNA: TGTGCCAGCAGGCAAGGGCTAGCAGGCGAGCAGTACTTC. This sequence encodes CASRQGLAGEQYF.

The chain has TRBV6-5 and TRBJ2-1; the match to TRBD1 covers 7 bases. V shed 2 bases and J 5 bases; nucleotides not matched to a gene: 6. The CDR3 is 15 residues long. Germline V CDR1 and CDR2: MNHEY, SVGAGI. The CDR3 reads CASSYQATGHNEQFF. The CDR3 DNA reads as TGTGCCAGCAGTTACCAAGCGACAGGGCACAATGAGCAGTTCTTC.

The gene calls are TRBV18 and TRBJ2-7; TRBD1 matches 7 bases. CDR1 and CDR2 from the germline V gene are KGHSH and LQKENI. The CDR3 is made up of 12 amino acids. V was pared by 3 bases and J by 6 bases, with 2 bases of the junction left unmatched. The CDR3: CASSPGTAEQYF. The CDR3 DNA sequence: TGTGCCAGCTCACCCGGGACAGCCGAGCAGTACTTC.

By sample share, this clone is medium-sized. This sequence joins TRBV7-9 and TRBJ1-6; no clear D gene. Germline V gives CDR1 SEHNR, CDR2 FQNEAQ (reference sequence). This CDR3 is built from 14 residues. Trimming removed 5 bases from V and 9 bases from J, with 14 bases in between. CDR3 residues: CASSLAGAGSPLHF. The DNA of the CDR3 is TGTGCCAGCAGCCTGGCGGGAGCGGGTTCACCCCTCCACTTT.

The CDR3 DNA reads as TGCGCCAGCACATTCCGAATAGGGGAGGCCGGGGAGCTGTTTTTT. Its protein is CASTFRIGEAGELFF. V gene TRBV5-1 combines with J gene TRBJ2-2; a weak D match, TRBD2 (6 bases). The CDR3 covers 15 residues. The ends were cut back, 6 bases at V and 6 bases at J, with 18 bases in the middle. Germline V lookup: CDR1 SGHRS, CDR2 YFSETQ.

This rearrangement joins TRBV18 to TRBJ2-1, with TRBD2 as a possible D gene (6 bases). Germline CDR1 reads KGHSH; CDR2 reads LQKENI. Trimming removed 3 bases from V and 5 bases from J, with 17 bases in between. The CDR3 loop spans 16 amino acids. CDR3 DNA sequence: TGTGCCAGCTCACCCCCTACCGGGGGACTGGACAATGAGCAGTTCTTC. It is translated as CASSPPTGGLDNEQFF. Complete variable domain (other parts from reference TRBV18 and TRBJ2-1): NAGVMQNPRHLVRRRGQEARLRCSPMKGHSHVYWYRQLPEEGLKFMVYLQKENIIDESGMPKERFSAEFPKEGPSILRIQQVVRGDSAAYFCASSPPTGGLDNEQFFGPGTRLTVL.

The CDR3 sequence is CASSEASGGYEQYF. In DNA form, the CDR3 reads TGCGCCAGCAGTGAAGCTAGCGGGGGCTACGAGCAGTACTTC. The rearrangement joins TRBV10-1 to TRBJ2-7; TRBD2 agrees at 10 bases. Losses at the gene ends were 3 bases for V and 3 bases for J; bases not matched to a gene: 2. The length of the CDR3 is 14 residues. Germline assignment: CDR1 WNHNN and CDR2 SYGVQD (reference sequence).

This clone was seen only a few times. The chain recombines TRBV4-1 with TRBJ1-3; D ambiguous. Looked up from germline, CDR1 is MGHRA and CDR2 is YSYEKL. The CDR3 totals 16 residues. With 0 bases removed from V and 0 bases from J, the gap between germline ends came to 9 bases. DNA of the CDR3: TGCGCCAGCAGCCAAGATGCGTCCCTCTCTGGAAACACCATATATTTT. Protein sequence: CASSQDASLSGNTIYF.

This clone showed up just once. This chain connects TRBV11-2 to TRBJ2-7, with 8 bases fitting TRBD2. Germline V gene sequence: CDR1 SGHAT, CDR2 FQNNGV. J lost 0 bases, V lost 3 bases, and 7 bases had no gene match. The CDR3 loop spans 16 amino acids. The CDR3 loop reads CASSFEGGRTSYEQYF. In DNA form, the CDR3 reads TGTGCCAGCAGCTTCGAGGGCGGGAGGACCTCCTACGAGCAGTACTTC.

This chain links TRBV7-9 with TRBJ2-3, with a possible D match to TRBD1 (6 bases). Germline lookup yields CDR1 SEHNR and CDR2 FQNEAQ (reference sequence). CDR3 length equals 16 residues. V dropped 5 bases and J dropped 1 base, with 16 bases sitting between them. CDR3 sequence reads: CASSPTGSRGTDTQYF. CDR3 coding DNA: TGTGCCAGCAGCCCTACAGGGTCGCGGGGCACAGATACGCAGTATTTT. Complete variable domain (other parts from reference TRBV7-9 and TRBJ2-3): DTGVSQNPRHKITKRGQNVTFRCDPISEHNRLYWYRQTLGQGPEFLTYFQNEAQLEKSRLLSDRFSAERPKGSFSTLEIQRTEQGDSAMYLCASSPTGSRGTDTQYFGPGTRLTVL.

This chain uses TRBV27 with TRBJ1-4, with 8 nucleotides matching TRBD1. Germline CDR1 and CDR2: MNHEY and SMNVEV (reference sequence). V dropped 5 bases and J dropped 6; count of bases not matched to a gene: 11. The length of the CDR3 is 16 residues. The CDR3 region has the DNA TGTGCCAGCAGTGAGGACAGGGATGGAGGAGATGAAAAACTGTTTTTT. This sequence encodes CASSEDRDGGDEKLFF.

The chain employs TRBV5-1 and TRBJ1-4, with unresolved D. The CDR3 totals 14 residues. Deletions cut 4 bases from V and 8 bases from J, with 15 bases between. The germline V gene has CDR1 SGHRS and CDR2 YFSETQ. CDR3 coding DNA: TGCGCCAGCAGCCGAGGGCCCGTAGGGGAAAAACTGTTTTTT. This codes for CASSRGPVGEKLFF.

V is TRBV6-5 and J is TRBJ2-7; 9 bases line up with TRBD1. CDR1 is MNHEY and CDR2 is SVGAGI in the germline V gene. The CDR3 extends over 15 amino acids. V dropped 4 bases and J dropped 6; count of bases not matched to a gene: 10. The CDR3 here is CASSSPGDRAFEQYF. CDR3 in DNA: TGTGCCAGCAGTTCCCCGGGGGACAGGGCTTTCGAGCAGTACTTC.

V is TRBV19 and J is TRBJ1-1; D unclear. The germline V gene encodes CDR1 LNHDA and CDR2 SQIVND (reference sequence). CDR3 length equals 15 residues. V lost 5 bases to trimming and J lost 5 bases, with 18 bases between them. This CDR3 is CASSPNAGGRTEAFF. For the CDR3, the DNA is TGTGCCAGTAGTCCCAACGCAGGTGGTAGGACTGAAGCTTTCTTT.